This TCR beta chain was found in a study of T cell responses to AZD1222 COVID-19 vaccine. Study results and limitations: The span of vaccine-associated CD4 TCRs extended across spike, with dominance at 160-218 and 743-854. Among AZD1222 vaccinees, only six or seven were seropositive at baseline. Donors were chiefly white British, with a greater number of females, and clonal diversity was perhaps underestimated.

On this clone: Its antigen is not identified.

Using immunoSEQ multiplex PCR, the repertoire was profiled, and TCRdb retains in-frame clones only, with some absent. The sample records more than 95,000 clones, 88% being singletons. Per the germline V gene, CDR1 is SGHTA and CDR2 is FQGNSA. The V and J ends lost 4 bases and 4 bases respectively, with 11 bases between them. The CDR3 covers 14 residues. This TCR was sampled from an adult in good health. The chain couples TRBV7-2 to TRBJ1-5, with D unclear. Sample: peripheral blood, taken on day 0 of AZD1222 vaccination. CDR3 sequence reads: CASSSYGLNQPQHF. DNA of the CDR3: TGTGCCAGCAGCTCCTATGGGTTAAATCAGCCCCAGCATTTT. Together with reference TRBV7-2 and TRBJ1-5, the CDR3 gives the full variable domain: GAGVSQSPSNKVTEKGKDVELRCDPISGHTALYWYRQSLGQGLEFLIYFQGNSAPDKSGLPSDRFSAERTGGSVSTLTIQRTQQEDSAVYLCASSSYGLNQPQHFGDGTRLSIL.